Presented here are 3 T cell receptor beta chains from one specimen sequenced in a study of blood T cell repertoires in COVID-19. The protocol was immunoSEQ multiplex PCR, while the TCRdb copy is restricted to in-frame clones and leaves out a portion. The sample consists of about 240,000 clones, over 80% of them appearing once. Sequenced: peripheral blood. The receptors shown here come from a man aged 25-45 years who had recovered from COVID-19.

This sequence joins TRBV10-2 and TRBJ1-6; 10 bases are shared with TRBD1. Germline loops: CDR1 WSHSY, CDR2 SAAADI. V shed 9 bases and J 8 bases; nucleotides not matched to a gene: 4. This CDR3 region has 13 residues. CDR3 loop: CASRDRGDSPLHF. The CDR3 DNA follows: TGCGCCAGTCGGGACAGGGGTGATTCACCCCTCCACTTT.

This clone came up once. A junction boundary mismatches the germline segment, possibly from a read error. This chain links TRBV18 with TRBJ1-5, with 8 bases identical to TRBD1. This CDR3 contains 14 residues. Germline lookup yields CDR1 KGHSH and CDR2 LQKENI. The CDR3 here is CASSPQDRAQPQHF. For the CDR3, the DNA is TGTGCCAGCTCTCCACAGGACAGGGCTCAGCCCCAGCATTTT.

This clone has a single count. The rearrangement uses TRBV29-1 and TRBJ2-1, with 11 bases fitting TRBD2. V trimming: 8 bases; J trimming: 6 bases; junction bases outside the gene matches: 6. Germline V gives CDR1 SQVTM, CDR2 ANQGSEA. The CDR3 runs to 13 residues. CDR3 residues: CSISGGALNEQFF. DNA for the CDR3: TGCAGCATTAGCGGGGGGGCTCTCAATGAGCAGTTCTTC.